This TCR beta chain appears in the sequencing data of a study of blood T cells in healthy people across ages. A second PCR of 7 to 11 cycles used a sample-barcoded 5' primer and a J-beta primer mix. TCRdb passed the 5' RACE reads through MiXCR, listing each CDR3 protein once. This table has approximately 1,000,000 distinct CDR3 sequences, more than 35% appearing once. There are 16 residues in the CDR3. From germline, CDR1 is SGHRS and CDR2 YFSETQ. Deletions cut 0 bases from V and 1 base from J, with 11 bases between. There are a few counts of this clonotype. Sample: blood. This chain connects TRBV5-1 to TRBJ2-4; D unclear. This receptor was identified in a woman aged 55 to 70 in good health. In DNA form, the CDR3 reads TGCGCCAGCAGCTTGGATCCCAATCGGGCCAAAAACATTCAGTACTTC. Translation gives CASSLDPNRAKNIQYF.